This T cell receptor (beta chain) came from a study of naive and memory T cell subsets. J gave up 4 bases and V 4 bases, and 5 bases lay outside the gene matches. This CDR3 is built from 14 residues. Both TRBC1 and TRBC2 were covered by a beta constant-region primer of two equimolar oligonucleotides. An oligonucleotide with the SP2 primer and a 12-nucleotide UMI was ligated to the cDNA 3' end. Four rounds of PCR amplified the ligated cDNA using nested alpha and beta constant-region primers plus SP2. TCRdb itself ran the UMI-ligation and nested PCR reads through MiXCR, one entry per CDR3 protein. The sample records some 36,000 distinct CDR3 sequences, 13% being singletons.

The sample taken for sequencing was effector memory CD4+ T cells from blood. Subset specified: effector memory, CD45RA- CD27-. This TCR was sampled from a human donor in good health. The V gene is TRBV12-3 or TRBV12-4, the J gene TRBJ2-3; 7 bases fit TRBD2. The CDR3 here is CASSSYSGPDTQYF. In DNA, the CDR3 is TGTGCCAGCAGTTCATATAGCGGGCCAGATACGCAGTATTTT.